The text below deals with one T cell receptor beta chain. Germline CDR1 KGHSH, CDR2 LQKENI. This CDR3 region has 13 residues. Trimming took 0 bases from V and 4 from J, leaving 6 bases between them. The data were taken from a study of blood T cell repertoires in COVID-19. Study in general: PBMCs, B-cell-depleted T cells, or T cells were the source of the cDNA or gDNA that made up the material.

The repertoire was sequenced with immunoSEQ multiplex PCR; TCRdb's copy has only in-frame clones and lacks some. This sample has 250,000 to 300,000 clones, with 80% to 90% found just once. This receptor was identified in a woman in her seventies with COVID-19, enrolled during active disease. The sample comprised peripheral blood. V usage is TRBV18 and J usage is TRBJ1-1; D not resolved. CDR3 nucleotides: TGTGCCAGCTCACCACCGGAGGGCACTGAAGCTTTCTTT. Residues: CASSPPEGTEAFF.